The rows below give T cell receptor beta chains drawn from one sample of a study of T cells in Graves' hyperthyroidism and ophthalmopathy. TCRdb reanalysed the multiplex PCR reads using MiXCR and keeps one entry per CDR3 protein. The data contain about 420,000 distinct CDR3 sequences, roughly 15% of them singletons. Sequenced input: blood. The source is a woman aged 18-29 years with Graves' hyperthyroidism. The CDR3 runs from the conserved cysteine through the conserved F or W. A D gene is named only where the DNA matches it firmly. The size entry is marked missing in some rows and otherwise reads once, few, many or a size class.

. TRBJ2-7 TRBV7-8 . TGTGCCAGCAGCTCCCGCCAAAACTTTGGGACTTACGAGCAGTACTTC CASSSRQNFGTYEQYF
. TRBJ1-2 TRBV3-1 many TGTGCCAGCAGCCAAGGGGCCTACTATGGCTACACCTTC CASSQGAYYGYTF
TRBD1 TRBJ1-5 TRBV24-1 . TGTGCCACCATTAGACAGGGGCCCTCTCCGAGGGGCAATCAGCCCCAGCATTTT CATIRQGPSPRGNQPQHF
TRBD1 TRBJ2-1 TRBV18 few TGTGCCAGCTCATCCGGGACAGGGAATTTGGGTGAGCAGTTCTTC CASSSGTGNLGEQFF
TRBD1 TRBJ2-5 TRBV4-2 . TGTGCCAGCAGCCAAGAGTGGGGACAGGCGGAGACCCAGTACTTC CASSQEWGQAETQYF
. TRBJ2-7 TRBV27 few TGTGCCAGCAGTTTAGAGGGCCGGGGGCTCTACGAGCAGTACTTC CASSLEGRGLYEQYF
. TRBJ2-2 TRBV18 . TGTGCCAGCTCACCACCGTCGGGGAACACCGGGGAGCTGTTTTTT CASSPPSGNTGELFF
TRBD1 TRBJ2-7 TRBV7-9 many TGTGCCAGCAGCTTCCTTACTCGACAGGGGGACCGCTACGAGCAGTACTTC CASSFLTRQGDRYEQYF
TRBD1 TRBJ1-4 TRBV6-1 few TGTGCCAGCAGCGAAGGGACAGGTTGGGATGAAAAACTGTTTTTT CASSEGTGWDEKLFF
TRBD1 TRBJ1-1 TRBV20-1 many TGCAGTGCTAGAGATATCTCCGGGACAGTGAACACTGAAGCTTTCTTT CSARDISGTVNTEAFF